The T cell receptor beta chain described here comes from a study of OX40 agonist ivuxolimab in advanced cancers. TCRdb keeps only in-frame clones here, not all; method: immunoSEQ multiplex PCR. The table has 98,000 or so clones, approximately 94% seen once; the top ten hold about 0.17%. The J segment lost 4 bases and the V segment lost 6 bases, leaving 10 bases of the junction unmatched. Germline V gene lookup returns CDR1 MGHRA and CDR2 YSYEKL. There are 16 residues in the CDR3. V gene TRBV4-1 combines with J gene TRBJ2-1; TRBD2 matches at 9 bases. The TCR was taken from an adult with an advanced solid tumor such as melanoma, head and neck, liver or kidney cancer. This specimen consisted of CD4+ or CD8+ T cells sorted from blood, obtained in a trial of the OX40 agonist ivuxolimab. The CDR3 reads CASSLSGLAKYNEQFF. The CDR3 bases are TGCGCCAGCAGTCTTTCGGGACTAGCCAAATACAATGAGCAGTTCTTC.